This TCR beta chain was captured in a study of shared clonotypes between healthy human individuals. Trimming removed 4 bases from V and 1 base from J, with 16 bases in between. Germline V lookup: CDR1 LNHDA, CDR2 SQIVND (reference sequence). The CDR3 sequence is 16 residues long. Generated by immunoSEQ multiplex PCR, the TCRdb table keeps only in-frame clones and is missing some. The sample holds about 2.4 million clones, 93% seen once. This rearrangement joins TRBV19 to TRBJ1-1; D remains unclear. Sequencing was carried out using naive CD4+ T cells from PBMCs. This sample's subset: CD45RA+ positively selected. The sequence came from a young man in good health. Some clones in this sample may be carry-over from other donors' samples. The CDR3 loop reads CASSTDPRTRNTEAFF. DNA of the CDR3: TGTGCCAGTAGTACCGATCCCAGGACCAGGAACACTGAAGCTTTCTTT.